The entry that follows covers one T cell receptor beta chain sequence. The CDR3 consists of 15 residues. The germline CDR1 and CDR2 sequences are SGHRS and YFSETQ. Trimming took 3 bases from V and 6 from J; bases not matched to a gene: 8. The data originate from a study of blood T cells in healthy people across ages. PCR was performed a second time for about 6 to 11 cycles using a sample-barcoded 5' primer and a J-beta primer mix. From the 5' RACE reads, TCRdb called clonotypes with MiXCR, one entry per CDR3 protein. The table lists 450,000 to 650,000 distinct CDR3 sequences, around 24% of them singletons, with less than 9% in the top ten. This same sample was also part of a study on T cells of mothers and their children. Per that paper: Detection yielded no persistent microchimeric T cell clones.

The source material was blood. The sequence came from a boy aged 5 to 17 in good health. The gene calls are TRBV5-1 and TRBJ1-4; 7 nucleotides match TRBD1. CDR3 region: CASSSVTGMDEKLFF. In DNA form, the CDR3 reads TGCGCCAGCAGCTCGGTGACAGGGATGGATGAAAAACTGTTTTTT.